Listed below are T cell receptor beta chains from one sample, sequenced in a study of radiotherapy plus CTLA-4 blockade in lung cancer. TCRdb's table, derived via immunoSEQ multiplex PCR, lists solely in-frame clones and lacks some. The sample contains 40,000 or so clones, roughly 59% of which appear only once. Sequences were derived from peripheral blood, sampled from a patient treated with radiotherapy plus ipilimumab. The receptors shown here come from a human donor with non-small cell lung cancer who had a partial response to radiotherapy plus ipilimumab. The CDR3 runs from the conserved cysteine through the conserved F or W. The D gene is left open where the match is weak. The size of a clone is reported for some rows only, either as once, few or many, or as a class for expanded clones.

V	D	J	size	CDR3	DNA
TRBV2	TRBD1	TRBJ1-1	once	CAQKQGANTEAFF	TGTGCCCAGAAACAGGGGGCGAACACTGAAGCTTTCTTT
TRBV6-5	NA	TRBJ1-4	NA	CASSYAGSEKLFF	TGTGCCAGCAGTTACGCGGGAAGCGAAAAACTGTTTTTT
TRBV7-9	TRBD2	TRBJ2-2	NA	CASSSRLAGNTGELFF	TGTGCCAGCAGCTCCCGACTAGCGGGCAACACCGGGGAGCTGTTTTTT
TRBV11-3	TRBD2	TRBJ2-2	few	CASSLRGLAMNTGELFF	TGTGCCAGCAGCTTACGCGGACTAGCAATGAACACCGGGGAGCTGTTTTTT
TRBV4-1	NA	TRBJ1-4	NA	CASSQNSGTNEKLFF	TGCGCCAGCAGCCAAAACAGCGGAACTAATGAAAAACTGTTTTTT
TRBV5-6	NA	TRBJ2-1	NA	CASLRYGATYNEQFF	TGTGCCAGCCTTAGATATGGTGCTACCTACAATGAGCAGTTCTTC
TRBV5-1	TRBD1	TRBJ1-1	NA	CASSLETGGRTEAFF	TGCGCCAGCAGCTTGGAAACAGGGGGCCGGACTGAAGCTTTCTTT
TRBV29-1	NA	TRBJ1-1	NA	CSVNAGRTEAFF	TGCAGCGTTAACGCAGGTCGCACTGAAGCTTTCTTT
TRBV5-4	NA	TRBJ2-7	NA	CASSFKQSYEQYF	TGTGCCAGCAGCTTTAAACAGTCCTACGAGCAGTACTTC
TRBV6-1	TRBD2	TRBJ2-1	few	CASNGLAYNEQFF	TGTGCCAGCAATGGACTAGCCTACAATGAGCAGTTCTTC
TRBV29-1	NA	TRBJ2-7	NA	CSVEGLREQYF	TGCAGCGTTGAAGGGCTCCGCGAGCAGTACTTC
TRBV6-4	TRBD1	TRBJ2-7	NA	CASKGDRVVGEQYF	TGTGCCAGCAAGGGGGACAGGGTGGTTGGCGAGCAGTACTTC
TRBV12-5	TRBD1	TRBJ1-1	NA	CASGLGPTGTLNTEAFF	TGTGCTAGTGGTTTGGGCCCGACAGGGACCCTGAACACTGAAGCTTTCTTT
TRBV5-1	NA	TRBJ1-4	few	CASRWGGVLGEKLFF	TGCGCCAGCCGCTGGGGAGGGGTTTTGGGTGAAAAACTGTTTTTT
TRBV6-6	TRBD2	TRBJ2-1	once	CASSTPGTSSHEQFF	TGTGCCAGCAGTACCCCTGGGACTAGTAGCCATGAGCAGTTCTTC
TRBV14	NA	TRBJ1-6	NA	CASSQGTSYNSPLHF	TGTGCCAGCAGCCAAGGCACCAGCTATAATTCACCCCTCCACTTT
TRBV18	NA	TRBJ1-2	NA	CASSPPLGAGYTF	TGTGCCAGCTCACCACCCTTGGGGGCTGGCTACACCTTC
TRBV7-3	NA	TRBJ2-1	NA	CASSLNAPQGNEQFF	TGTGCCAGCAGCTTAAATGCCCCTCAGGGCAATGAGCAGTTCTTC
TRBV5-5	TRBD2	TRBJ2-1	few	CASSFYAGTSAYNEQFF	TGTGCCAGCAGCTTTTACGCGGGGACTAGCGCATACAATGAGCAGTTCTTC
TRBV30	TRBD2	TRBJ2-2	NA	CAWSEDHGGWGGTGELFF	TGTGCCTGGAGTGAGGACCACGGGGGGTGGGGAGGCACCGGGGAGCTGTTTTTT
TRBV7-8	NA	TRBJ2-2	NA	CASSFRGGELFF	TGTGCCAGCAGCTTCAGGGGCGGGGAGCTGTTTTTT
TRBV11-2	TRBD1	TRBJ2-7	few	CASSLGGWDRDPYEQYF	TGTGCCAGCAGCTTAGGGGGGTGGGACAGGGATCCCTACGAGCAGTACTTC
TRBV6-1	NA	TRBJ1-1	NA	CASSAGVAPEAFF	TGTGCCAGCAGCGCAGGGGTAGCTCCTGAAGCTTTCTTT
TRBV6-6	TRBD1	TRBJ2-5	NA	CASSYWGQEETQYF	TGTGCCAGCAGTTACTGGGGACAGGAAGAGACCCAGTACTTC
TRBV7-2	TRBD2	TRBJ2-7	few	CASSASGDSYEQYF	TGTGCCAGCAGCGCTAGCGGGGACTCCTACGAGCAGTACTTC
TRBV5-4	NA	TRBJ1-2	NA	CASTTDSSRGYTF	TGTGCCAGCACCACTGACAGCTCGCGTGGCTACACCTTC
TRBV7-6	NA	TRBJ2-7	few	CASSPGDEQYF	TGTGCCAGCAGCCCGGGTGACGAGCAGTACTTC
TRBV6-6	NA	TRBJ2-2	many	CASSVTGELFF	TGTGCCAGCAGCGTCACCGGGGAGCTGTTTTTT
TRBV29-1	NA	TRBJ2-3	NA	CSVRLAGDTQYF	TGCAGCGTTCGTCTAGCAGGAGATACGCAGTATTTT
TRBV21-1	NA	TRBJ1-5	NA	CASSTRSGGRGEQPQHF	TGTGCCAGCAGCACCAGGAGCGGGGGGCGAGGAGAACAGCCCCAGCATTTT
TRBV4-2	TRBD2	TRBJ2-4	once	CASSRHSRRLAELAKNIQYF	TGTGCCAGCAGCCGCCATTCTCGGCGGCTAGCGGAACTAGCCAAAAACATTCAGTACTTC
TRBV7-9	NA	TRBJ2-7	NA	CASSLAGRYEQYF	TGTGCCAGCAGCTTAGCTGGCAGGTACGAGCAGTACTTC
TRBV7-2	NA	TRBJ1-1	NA	CAGSFFGPGEAFF	TGTGCCGGCAGCTTTTTCGGCCCGGGGGAAGCTTTCTTT
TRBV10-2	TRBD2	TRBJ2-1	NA	CASSASGGIYNEQFF	TGCGCCAGCAGTGCTAGCGGAGGGATTTACAATGAGCAGTTCTTC
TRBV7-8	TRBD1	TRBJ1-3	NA	CASSLRPGTGTGNTIYF	TGTGCCAGCAGCCTCCGTCCCGGGACAGGGACTGGAAACACCATATATTTT